Shown below are 12 T cell receptor beta chains from a single sample sequenced in a study of blood T cell repertoires in COVID-19. Assay used: immunoSEQ multiplex PCR; TCRdb lists only in-frame clones, some missing. In the table there are approximately 250,000 clones, about 91% of which are singletons. Sequenced input: PBMCs or T cells enriched from blood (not recorded which). These receptor sequences come from a middle-aged woman with acute COVID-19.

The chain couples TRBV10-1 to TRBJ2-1; 11 bases fit TRBD2. Germline CDR1 reads WNHNN; CDR2 reads SYGVQD (reference sequence). J gave up 3 bases and V 3 bases, and 10 bases lay outside the gene matches. The CDR3 totals 18 residues. The CDR3 is CASSDSQTSGKVYNEQFF. CDR3 nucleotides: TGCGCCAGCAGTGATTCACAGACTAGCGGGAAGGTCTACAATGAGCAGTTCTTC.

This chain connects TRBV30 to TRBJ2-3; D unresolved. Germline CDR1 and CDR2: GTSNPN and SVGIG (reference sequence). Trimming removed 2 bases from V and 6 bases from J, with 9 bases in between. The CDR3 is 12 residues long. The CDR3 here is CAWSWVGDTQYF. CDR3 coding DNA: TGTGCCTGGAGTTGGGTCGGGGATACGCAGTATTTT.

J is TRBJ1-6 and V is TRBV30; 7 bases map to TRBD1. The CDR3 contains 13 residues. Germline-derived CDR1 and CDR2 are GTSNPN and SVGIG (reference sequence). Losses at the gene ends were 8 bases for V and 10 bases for J; bases not matched to a gene: 11. The CDR3 reads CAHGTGEGSPLHF. CDR3 coding DNA: TGTGCCCACGGCACAGGGGAAGGCTCACCCCTCCACTTT.

The gene calls are TRBV5-1 and TRBJ2-3; D may be TRBD2 (6 bases). In germline, CDR1 is SGHRS, CDR2 YFSETQ. The V and J ends lost 2 bases and 2 bases respectively, with 12 bases between them. The CDR3 totals 15 residues. CDR3 DNA: TGCGCCAGCAGCTTCATAGCGGCGAACACAGATACGCAGTATTTT. The encoded protein is CASSFIAANTDTQYF.

This clone was seen once. The chain combines TRBV4-3 with TRBJ1-3; D remains ambiguous. The CDR3 is 17 amino acids. CDR1 is LGHNA and CDR2 is YSLEER in the germline V gene. V lost 0 bases and J lost 0, with 12 bases in between. CDR3 loop: CASSQDRWRPSGNTIYF. DNA for the CDR3: TGCGCCAGCAGCCAAGATCGGTGGCGGCCCTCTGGAAACACCATATATTTT.

This chain links TRBV20-1 with TRBJ1-2; D unresolved. The CDR3 is made up of 9 amino acids. Deletions cut 3 bases from V and 10 bases from J, with 6 bases between. Per germline, CDR1 DFQATT and CDR2 SNEGSKA (reference sequence). The CDR3 nucleotides are TGCAGTGCTAGGGCCGACTACACCTTC. It encodes CSARADYTF.

In this sample, this clone turned up once. The rearrangement links TRBV24-1 to TRBJ2-2, with D perhaps TRBD1 (6 bases). Germline-derived CDR1 and CDR2 are KGHDR and SFDVKD. The germline V and J ends were trimmed by 7 bases and 3 bases, with 11 bases remaining between them. This CDR3 is built from 14 residues. The DNA of the CDR3 is TGTGCCACCAGAGAACAGGGTTACACCGGGGAGCTGTTTTTT. Translating it yields CATREQGYTGELFF.

The chain carries TRBV4-2 and TRBJ1-1, with TRBD1 as a possible D gene (5 bases). Germline-derived CDR1 and CDR2 are LGHNA and YNFKEQ. V lost 4 bases, J lost 4 bases, and 16 bases lay in between. This CDR3 spans 15 amino acids. CDR3 loop: CASSPQLRGGTEAFF. The CDR3 DNA reads as TGTGCCAGCAGCCCCCAGCTCCGGGGGGGCACTGAAGCTTTCTTT.

Only a few counts were recorded for this clone. V usage is TRBV2 and J usage is TRBJ1-5; D remains ambiguous. Germline V gene data show CDR1 as SNHLY and CDR2 as FYNNEI. The CDR3 sequence is 14 residues long. V lost 6 bases, J lost 1 base, and 10 bases lay in between. This chain's CDR3 is CASRTGLSNQPQHF. The CDR3 DNA reads TGTGCCAGCAGAACGGGGTTAAGCAATCAGCCCCAGCATTTT.

This sequence joins TRBV2 and TRBJ1-2; D unresolved. The ends were cut back, 5 bases at V and 8 bases at J, with 6 bases in the middle. The CDR3 spans 10 residues. Germline V CDR1 and CDR2: SNHLY, FYNNEI. CDR3 amino acids: CASSFEGYTF. In DNA, the CDR3 is TGTGCCAGCAGTTTTGAGGGCTACACCTTC.

This chain's CDR3 is CASSKGGTRTVSDTQYF. As DNA, the CDR3 is TGTGCCAGCAGCAAAGGAGGAACACGGACAGTCTCAGATACGCAGTATTTT. The chain combines TRBV21-1 with TRBJ2-3; the table calls TRBD1, which could not be checked here. TRBV21-1 is labeled a pseudogene. This CDR3 has 17 residues.

The chain uses TRBV6-5 and TRBJ2-3; D is undetermined. The CDR3 is made up of 14 amino acids. Germline values: CDR1 MNHEY, CDR2 SVGAGI. Between the trimmed V and J ends, which lost 1 base and 0 bases, there was a span of 5 bases. In DNA, the CDR3 is TGTGCCAGCAGTTACTTCGCGAGCACAGATACGCAGTATTTT. This encodes CASSYFASTDTQYF.